The 30 T cell receptor beta chains presented below share a single source sample, sequenced in a study of identical twins. One entry per CDR3 protein results from TCRdb running MiXCR on the 5' RACE reads. The data contain about 220,000 distinct CDR3 sequences, 6% to 9% of them seen just once; the ten biggest clones take up just under 2%. In addition, the sample was reused for a study of yellow fever vaccine responses in identical twins.

Sequencing was done on a sample of memory (CD45RO+) T cells sorted from blood. These receptors came from a woman between 18 and 29 years old in good health.

The gene calls are TRBV4-2 and TRBJ2-3; D perhaps matches TRBD1 (6 bases). V was cut by 1 base and J by 4 bases, with 12 bases left in between. Germline CDR1 reads LGHNA; CDR2 reads YNFKEQ. The CDR3 has 15 residues. CDR3 residues: CASSQVRQGPDTQYF. For the CDR3, the DNA is TGTGCCAGCAGCCAAGTGAGGCAGGGGCCAGATACGCAGTATTTT.

This clonotype was seen a few times. V and J are TRBV6-1 and TRBJ2-5, with D perhaps TRBD2 (7 bases). Germline V CDR1 and CDR2: MNHNS, SASEGT. The CDR3 has 15 amino acids. V lost 5 bases, J lost 6 bases, and 19 bases lay in between. The CDR3 DNA follows: TGTGCCAGCAGTCCCCGGGGGAGGGGGATAAAGACCCAGTACTTC. Amino acids: CASSPRGRGIKTQYF.

With respect to this clonotype: A junction end diverges from the germline sequence, so it may reflect a read error. This rearrangement joins TRBV12-3 or TRBV12-4 to TRBJ2-1, with TRBD2 identical over 11 bases. The CDR3 is 15 amino acids. CDR3 in amino acids: CASSVAGGRYNEQFF. The CDR3 coding sequence is TGTGCCAGCAGTGTAGCGGGGGGGCGATACAATGAGCAGTTCTTC.

The CDR3 loop is CASSRTGEVPYEQYF. The CDR3 DNA reads as TGTGCCAGCAGCCGAACAGGGGAAGTACCCTACGAGCAGTACTTC. V and J are TRBV14 and TRBJ2-7, with 7 bases that match TRBD1. Unmatched junction bases numbered 8, after V lost 4 bases and J lost 2 bases. Germline-derived CDR1 and CDR2 are SGHDN and FVKESK. CDR3 length: 15 residues.

At least ten counts were recorded for this clonotype. The J gene is TRBJ1-5, the V gene TRBV12-3 or TRBV12-4; 7 bases agree with TRBD1. Trimming at V came to 6 bases and at J to 6 bases, leaving 8 bases not matched to a gene. The CDR3 contains 14 residues. The CDR3 is CASSTEQGSQPQHF. CDR3 bases: TGTGCCAGCAGCACAGAACAGGGGAGTCAGCCCCAGCATTTT.

The genes are TRBV4-1 and TRBJ2-3, with 7 bases matching TRBD2. V was clipped by 2 bases and J by 3 bases; unmatched bases: 11. The CDR3 spans 17 residues. Germline V lookup: CDR1 MGHRA, CDR2 YSYEKL. The CDR3 bases are TGCGCCAGCAGCCAAAAATTAACGGGGGGAGCGACAGATACGCAGTATTTT. It translates to CASSQKLTGGATDTQYF.

The table lists this clonotype with many counts. The gene calls are TRBV5-1 and TRBJ1-5; 7 bases agree with TRBD1. Germline loops: CDR1 SGHRS, CDR2 YFSETQ. Trimming removed 0 bases from V and 0 bases from J; junction bases left unmatched: 15. The CDR3 extends over 20 amino acids. CDR3 residues: CASSLDPGQNYYYSNQPQHF. The CDR3 nucleotides read TGCGCCAGCAGCTTGGACCCGGGACAGAACTATTACTATAGCAATCAGCCCCAGCATTTT. The full variable domain, in which reference TRBV5-1 and TRBJ1-5 provide the parts outside the CDR3, is KAGVTQTPRYLIKTRGQQVTLSCSPISGHRSVSWYQQTPGQGLQFLFEYFSETQRNKGNFPGRFSGRQFSNSRSEMNVSTLELGDSALYLCASSLDPGQNYYYSNQPQHFGDGTRLSIL.

V gene TRBV5-1 combines with J gene TRBJ2-1; 13 nucleotides match TRBD2. Trimming cost V 3 bases and J 6 bases; bases outside gene matches: 9. The CDR3 covers 17 residues. Germline CDR1 is SGHRS and CDR2 is YFSETQ. CDR3 protein: CASSSRLAGGSTNEQFF. In DNA, the CDR3 is TGCGCCAGCAGCTCGAGACTAGCGGGGGGCTCTACCAATGAGCAGTTCTTC.

The gene calls are TRBV6-5 and TRBJ2-5, with 8 nucleotides matching TRBD2. The ends lost 2 bases at V and 2 bases at J; junction bases unmatched: 7. This CDR3 contains 16 residues. Germline CDR1 is MNHEY and CDR2 is SVGAGI. This chain's CDR3 is CASSYGIGGEQETQYF. The CDR3 nucleotides read TGTGCCAGCAGTTACGGTATCGGGGGGGAACAAGAGACCCAGTACTTC.

This clonotype was observed many times. CDR3 coding DNA: TGTGCCAGCAGCACTTCGGACAGGGGGCCGTACGAGCAGTACTTC. It yields the protein CASSTSDRGPYEQYF. The chain combines TRBV7-8 with TRBJ2-7; 11 bases line up with TRBD1. Germline assignment: CDR1 SGHVS and CDR2 FQNEAQ. Trimming cost V 5 bases and J 4 bases; bases outside gene matches: 7. This CDR3 region has 15 residues.

This clonotype has ten or more counts. This chain uses TRBV2 with TRBJ2-1; 7 bases are a match to TRBD2. The V gene end was trimmed by 6 bases and the J gene end by 0 bases; junction bases not matched to a gene: 2. Germline V gene sequence: CDR1 SNHLY, CDR2 FYNNEI. The CDR3 consists of 14 residues. The CDR3 DNA is TGTGCCAGCAGACTAGCGAGCTCCTACAATGAGCAGTTCTTC. Its translation: CASRLASSYNEQFF.

This clonotype occurred a few times. This rearrangement joins TRBV7-2 to TRBJ2-7; 9 bases are a match to TRBD2. The V and J ends lost 1 base and 6 bases, in that order; junction bases with no gene match: 10. This CDR3 is built from 16 residues. CDR1 and CDR2 (germline): SGHTA, FQGNSA. Here the CDR3 reads CASSLDLSGGSGEQYF. CDR3 DNA sequence: TGTGCCAGCAGCTTAGACCTTAGCGGGGGTTCGGGCGAGCAGTACTTC.

CDR3 region: CASSATGSPDTQYF. In DNA, the CDR3 is TGTGCCAGCAGTGCGACAGGGAGCCCAGATACGCAGTATTTT. The V and J genes are TRBV2 and TRBJ2-3, with 7 nucleotides matching TRBD1. V trimming: 4 bases; J trimming: 4 bases; junction bases outside the gene matches: 5. Looked up from germline, CDR1 is SNHLY and CDR2 is FYNNEI. This CDR3 is built from 14 residues.

V gene TRBV5-1 combines with J gene TRBJ2-7; D may be TRBD1 (5 bases). Germline lookup yields CDR1 SGHRS and CDR2 YFSETQ. CDR3 size: 15 residues. Deletions cut 1 base from V and 0 bases from J, with 11 bases between. CDR3: CASSLSQGSSYEQYF. The CDR3, as DNA: TGCGCCAGCAGCTTGAGTCAGGGTAGCTCCTACGAGCAGTACTTC.

This clonotype was seen repeatedly, ten times or more. This chain uses TRBV12-3 or TRBV12-4 with TRBJ2-1; D perhaps matches TRBD2 (5 bases). The ends were cut back, 4 bases at V and 9 bases at J, with 10 bases in the middle. The CDR3 is 12 amino acids. This CDR3 reads CASSSGAGEQFF. The CDR3 DNA reads as TGTGCCAGCAGTTCCGGTGCGGGTGAGCAGTTCTTC.

V is TRBV10-3 and J is TRBJ2-3, with 12 bases that match TRBD2. This CDR3 spans 16 amino acids. Per germline, CDR1 ENHRY and CDR2 SYGVKD. With V trimmed by 3 bases and J by 3 bases, 4 bases remained unmatched. The CDR3: CAISDGLAGRTDTQYF. Written as DNA, the CDR3 is TGTGCCATCAGTGATGGACTAGCGGGGCGGACAGATACGCAGTATTTT.

V gene TRBV12-3 or TRBV12-4 combines with J gene TRBJ2-7; D tentatively fits TRBD1 or TRBD2 (5 bases each). This CDR3 has 15 residues. V lost 3 bases to trimming and J lost 0 bases, with 12 bases between them. This CDR3 reads CASSLGVTLSYEQYF. In DNA form, the CDR3 reads TGTGCCAGCAGTTTGGGGGTTACTCTCTCCTACGAGCAGTACTTC.

This clonotype was seen many times. This sequence joins TRBV28 and TRBJ1-4; a possible D gene is TRBD1 (6 bases). The CDR3 runs 14 residues. Germline V gives CDR1 MDHEN, CDR2 SYDVKM. V was shortened by 6 bases and J by 6 bases, with 14 bases between the two germline ends. CDR3 DNA sequence: TGTGCCAGCAGAGAACAGGGAGGGGATGAAAAACTGTTTTTT. It is translated as CASREQGGDEKLFF.

This clonotype was found many times. The chain recombines TRBV7-9 with TRBJ1-5; D gene ambiguous. The CDR3 totals 14 residues. V dropped 2 bases and J dropped 5 bases, with 10 bases sitting between them. Per the germline V gene, CDR1 is SEHNR and CDR2 is FQNEAQ (reference sequence). The CDR3 region has the DNA TGTGCCAGCAGCTTAAGCACAGCCCATCAGCCCCAGCATTTT. It is translated as CASSLSTAHQPQHF.

This clonotype was counted a few times. The rearrangement joins TRBV6-1 to TRBJ2-7, with TRBD2 identical over 11 bases. The CDR3 has 12 residues. Trimming cost V 8 bases and J 4 bases; bases outside gene matches: 1. CDR1 and CDR2 from the germline V gene are MNHNS and SASEGT. The CDR3 coding sequence is TGTGCCAGCCGACTAGCGGGGTACGAGCAGTACTTC. Translating gives CASRLAGYEQYF.

This chain links TRBV20-1 with TRBJ1-6; tentatively, D is TRBD1 (6 bases). CDR3 length: 13 residues. Germline V gene data show CDR1 as DFQATT and CDR2 as SNEGSKA (reference sequence). Trimming removed 2 bases from V and 5 bases from J, with 7 bases in between. The chain's CDR3 is CSARRQDNSPLHF. The CDR3, as DNA: TGCAGTGCTAGACGACAGGATAATTCACCCCTCCACTTT.

In this sample, this clonotype turned up a few times. CDR3 loop: CASRDMGNTGELFF. In DNA, the CDR3 is TGTGCCAGCAGGGATATGGGAAACACCGGGGAGCTGTTTTTT. This chain joins TRBV6-2 or TRBV6-3 and TRBJ2-2; D not resolved. The CDR3 sequence is 14 residues long. CDR1 and CDR2 (germline): MNHEY, SVGEGT. The V gene lost 6 bases and the J gene lost 2 bases, with 10 bases spanning the gap.

This clonotype has more than one count but fewer than ten. The V and J genes are TRBV28 and TRBJ1-1, with D unresolved. Trimming pared 5 bases from V and 0 bases from J, leaving 7 bases between. Germline V gene lookup returns CDR1 MDHEN and CDR2 SYDVKM. The CDR3 sequence is 13 residues long. The CDR3 DNA reads as TGTGCCAGCAGTGACCGCATGAACACTGAAGCTTTCTTT. Protein product: CASSDRMNTEAFF.

This clonotype was seen more than once but under ten times. V and J are TRBV5-8 and TRBJ1-6, with a possible D match to TRBD1 (6 bases). Trimming stripped 3 bases from V and 16 bases from J, with 11 bases between. Germline V gene lookup returns CDR1 SGHTS and CDR2 YDEGEE. The CDR3 length is 11 residues. The CDR3 nucleotides read TGTGCCAGCAGCTCCGGGACACAACTCCACTTT. Protein product: CASSSGTQLHF.

This clonotype was recorded a few times. This chain connects TRBV4-1 to TRBJ1-2; D call uncertain. Looked up from germline, CDR1 is MGHRA and CDR2 is YSYEKL. V was pared by 1 base and J by 8 bases, with 20 bases between. The CDR3 loop spans 16 amino acids. This chain's CDR3 is CASSQAPPGDDRGYTF. DNA of the CDR3: TGCGCCAGCAGCCAAGCCCCCCCAGGCGACGATCGAGGCTACACCTTC.

This clonotype was seen only a few times. The chain combines TRBV28 with TRBJ1-4; 7 nucleotides agree with TRBD1. The CDR3 is made up of 15 amino acids. Trimming removed 4 bases from V and 6 bases from J; junction bases left unmatched: 8. Looked up from germline, CDR1 is MDHEN and CDR2 is SYDVKM. The CDR3 loop reads CASSYTRGAYEKLFF. CDR3 coding DNA: TGTGCCAGCAGTTATACCAGGGGGGCGTATGAAAAACTGTTTTTT.

This clonotype appeared many times. The chain is built from TRBV5-1 and TRBJ2-3; tentatively, D is TRBD1 or TRBD2 (6 bases each). Germline CDR1 SGHRS, CDR2 YFSETQ. Trimming left V 0 bases short and J 0 bases short, with 11 bases between. The CDR3 is 16 residues long. The CDR3 loop is CASSLVLGGSTDTQYF. In nucleotides, the CDR3 is TGCGCCAGCAGCTTGGTATTAGGGGGGAGCACAGATACGCAGTATTTT.

This clonotype was counted at least ten times. The rearrangement joins TRBV6-1 to TRBJ2-3; D unresolved. V lost 4 bases and J lost 2, with 13 bases in between. This CDR3 spans 15 amino acids. Germline V gene lookup returns CDR1 MNHNS and CDR2 SASEGT. The CDR3 sequence is CASSALPVLTDTQYF. CDR3 nucleotide sequence: TGTGCCAGCAGTGCGTTACCGGTCCTCACAGATACGCAGTATTTT.

This clonotype was seen a few times. The V and J genes are TRBV27 and TRBJ2-7; no definite D call. This CDR3 region has 15 residues. The ends were cut back, 3 bases at V and 0 bases at J, with 12 bases in the middle. Germline lookup yields CDR1 MNHEY and CDR2 SMNVEV (reference sequence). CDR3 region: CASSFFPSTSYEQYF. Written as DNA, the CDR3 is TGTGCCAGCAGTTTTTTTCCCTCTACCTCCTACGAGCAGTACTTC.

The chain combines TRBV9 with TRBJ1-3, with 8 nucleotides matching TRBD1. There are 15 residues in the CDR3. The V segment lost 4 bases and the J segment 4 bases; nucleotides outside the gene matches: 7. Germline CDR1 is SGDLS and CDR2 is YYNGEE. CDR3 coding DNA: TGTGCCAGCAGCACTCGGACAGGGTTAGGAAACACCATATATTTT. Translated: CASSTRTGLGNTIYF.